This T cell receptor (beta chain) was captured by sequencing in a study of technical replicates of blood from several donors. Profiled with immunoSEQ multiplex PCR; TCRdb holds only in-frame clones, not every one. The sample consists of 50,000 to 70,000 clones, 90% to 95% of them appearing once. Per germline, CDR1 KGHSH and CDR2 LQKENI. The CDR3 has 16 amino acids. Trimming removed 3 bases from V and 3 bases from J; junction bases left unmatched: 8. The rearrangement joins TRBV18 to TRBJ2-1, with 7 bases identical to TRBD2. Sequenced material: PBMCs. This TCR was sampled from a human donor in good health. Some clones in this sample may be carry-over from other donors' samples. The chain's CDR3 is CASSPGRGSVYNEQFF. CDR3 nucleotide sequence: TGTGCCAGCTCACCCGGGCGCGGGAGTGTCTACAATGAGCAGTTCTTC.